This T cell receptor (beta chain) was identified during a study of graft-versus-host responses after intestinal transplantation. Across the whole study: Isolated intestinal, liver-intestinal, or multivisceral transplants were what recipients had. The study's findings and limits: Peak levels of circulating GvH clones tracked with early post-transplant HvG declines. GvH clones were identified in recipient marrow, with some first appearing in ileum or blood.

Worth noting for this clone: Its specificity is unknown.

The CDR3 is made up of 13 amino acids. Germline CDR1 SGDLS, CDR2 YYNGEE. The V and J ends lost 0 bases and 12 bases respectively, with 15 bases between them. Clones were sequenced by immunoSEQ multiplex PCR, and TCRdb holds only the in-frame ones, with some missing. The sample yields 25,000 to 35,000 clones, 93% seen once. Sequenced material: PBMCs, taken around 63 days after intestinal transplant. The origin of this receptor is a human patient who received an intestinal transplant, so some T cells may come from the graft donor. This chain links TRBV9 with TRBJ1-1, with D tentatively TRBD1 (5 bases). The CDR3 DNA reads TGTGCCAGCAGCGTAGCTGGGGGTTTGGAAACTTTCTTT. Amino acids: CASSVAGGLETFF.